Each of the 29 T cell receptor beta chains below was sequenced from the same sample in a study of cytomegalovirus exposure and HLA in healthy donors. Primers: 60 Vbeta forward and 13 Jbeta reverse. Data came from immunoSEQ multiplex PCR; TCRdb stores just in-frame clones and leaves some out. The sample holds 150,000 to 200,000 clones, more than 85% seen once. Sequenced: PBMCs. The source of these receptors is a woman between 18 and 30 years old in good health and CMV-seronegative.

The chain has TRBV5-1 and TRBJ1-1; TRBD1 aligns across 8 bases. Germline lookup yields CDR1 SGHRS and CDR2 YFSETQ. V trimming: 0 bases; J trimming: 3 bases; junction bases outside the gene matches: 7. The CDR3 runs 16 residues. For the CDR3, the DNA is TGCGCCAGCAGCTTGGTAGGGCAGGGGGCACACACTGAAGCTTTCTTT. It translates to CASSLVGQGAHTEAFF.

The J gene is TRBJ1-1, the V gene TRBV5-1, with D possibly TRBD1 on 5 matching bases. V lost 4 bases to trimming and J lost 1 base, with 8 bases between them. This CDR3 is built from 13 residues. Germline-derived CDR1 and CDR2 are SGHRS and YFSETQ. The CDR3: CASSPTGNTEAFF. Written as DNA, the CDR3 is TGCGCCAGCAGCCCTACAGGGAACACTGAAGCTTTCTTT.

This clone was counted once. The chain combines TRBV11-2 with TRBJ2-2, with TRBD1 identical over 9 bases. The CDR3 length is 15 residues. The V gene end was trimmed by 1 base and the J gene end by 5 bases; junction bases not matched to a gene: 2. The germline CDR1 and CDR2 sequences are SGHAT and FQNNGV. The CDR3 protein is CASSLVGQGTGELFF. The CDR3 bases are TGTGCCAGCAGCTTAGTAGGACAGGGGACCGGGGAGCTGTTTTTT.

CDR3 region: CASSLDQGGSGNTIYF. CDR3 nucleotide sequence: TGCGCCAGCAGCTTGGATCAGGGGGGCTCTGGAAACACCATATATTTT. V usage is TRBV5-1 and J usage is TRBJ1-3, with 7 positions matching TRBD1. Trimming at V came to 0 bases and at J to 0 bases, leaving 3 bases not matched to a gene. The CDR3 consists of 16 residues. Germline CDR1 reads SGHRS; CDR2 reads YFSETQ. Supplemented by reference TRBV5-1 and TRBJ1-3, the full variable domain reads KAGVTQTPRYLIKTRGQQVTLSCSPISGHRSVSWYQQTPGQGLQFLFEYFSETQRNKGNFPGRFSGRQFSNSRSEMNVSTLELGDSALYLCASSLDQGGSGNTIYFGEGSWLTVV.

This chain joins TRBV28 and TRBJ1-4; TRBD1 aligns across 9 bases. Germline values: CDR1 MDHEN, CDR2 SYDVKM. The CDR3 contains 14 residues. After removal of 7 bases from V and 8 bases from J, the junction contained 8 bases not matched to a gene. The CDR3 region is CASTPGQGREKLFF. The CDR3 DNA reads TGTGCCAGCACCCCGGGACAGGGAAGAGAAAAACTGTTTTTT.

V and J are TRBV29-1 and TRBJ2-7; TRBD1 might be the D (5 bases). Germline CDR1 and CDR2: SQVTM and ANQGSEA. This CDR3 has 12 amino acids. V was pared by 3 bases and J by 1 base, with 7 bases between. The CDR3 nucleotides read TGCAGCGTTGAGACAGTATCCTACGAGCAGTACTTC. It translates to CSVETVSYEQYF.

V and J are TRBV30 and TRBJ2-7; TRBD1 might be the D (5 bases). The CDR3 length is 14 residues. Germline V lookup: CDR1 GTSNPN, CDR2 SVGIG (reference sequence). Trimming cost V 1 base and J 3 bases, with 13 bases left between them. CDR3 sequence (DNA): TGTGCCTGGAGTGCGGAGAGAAGGGGCTACGAGCAGTACTTC. Encoded protein: CAWSAERRGYEQYF.

This sequence joins TRBV9 and TRBJ1-2; D is perhaps TRBD1 (5 bases). This CDR3 is built from 14 residues. Trimming took 4 bases from V and 8 from J, leaving 18 bases between them. Germline CDR1 reads SGDLS; CDR2 reads YYNGEE. CDR3 nucleotide sequence: TGTGCCAGCAGCTTTACATCTGGGGCAGACGGCTACACCTTC. This gives the protein CASSFTSGADGYTF.

Comment on this clone: The same CDR3 can be traced to other DNA sequences in this sample. The chain employs TRBV5-1 and TRBJ2-7, with 7 bases fitting TRBD1. This CDR3 region has 14 residues. Germline V CDR1 and CDR2: SGHRS, YFSETQ. After removal of 4 bases from V and 2 bases from J, the junction contained 6 bases not matched to a gene. CDR3 loop: CASSPRQGPYEQYF. CDR3 sequence (DNA): TGCGCCAGCAGCCCCAGACAGGGCCCCTACGAGCAGTACTTC.

CDR3 loop: CASSQLQGASNYGYTF. The CDR3 coding sequence is TGCGCCAGCAGCCAACTACAGGGGGCCTCTAACTATGGCTACACCTTC. This chain joins TRBV4-1 and TRBJ1-2; 9 nucleotides match TRBD1. The CDR3 spans 16 residues. CDR1 MGHRA and CDR2 YSYEKL come from the germline V gene. The J segment lost 0 bases and the V segment lost 2 bases, leaving 4 bases of the junction unmatched.

The rearrangement joins TRBV4-1 to TRBJ1-2; D is possibly TRBD1 (5 bases). Germline assignment: CDR1 MGHRA and CDR2 YSYEKL. The V and J ends lost 4 bases and 1 base respectively, with 19 bases between them. The CDR3 length is 17 residues. CDR3 nucleotides: TGCGCCAGCAGCCTAACTGAGACAGTAAATTTTAACTATGGCTACACCTTC. Translating gives CASSLTETVNFNYGYTF.

The CDR3 DNA reads TGTGCCAGCAGCAAAAGGGAGGGAACCTACGAGCAGTACTTC. It translates to CASSKREGTYEQYF. The J gene is TRBJ2-7, the V gene TRBV7-8, with 7 bases lining up with TRBD2. V gave up 5 bases and J gave up 2 bases; unmatched junction bases: 6. This CDR3 is built from 14 residues. CDR1 SGHVS and CDR2 FQNEAQ come from the germline V gene.

This rearrangement joins TRBV28 to TRBJ1-4; no clear D. Trimming pared 5 bases from V and 0 bases from J, leaving 7 bases between. From germline, CDR1 is MDHEN and CDR2 SYDVKM. The CDR3 has 14 residues. Here the CDR3 DNA reads TGTGCCAGCAGTCCAGAAGCAACTAATGAAAAACTGTTTTTT. Its translation is CASSPEATNEKLFF.

This clone has just one count. The rearrangement uses TRBV7-9 and TRBJ1-4, with 9 bases fitting TRBD1. V gave up 5 bases and J gave up 2 bases; unmatched junction bases: 9. The CDR3 covers 17 residues. Germline-derived CDR1 and CDR2 are SEHNR and FQNEAQ (reference sequence). This chain's CDR3 is CASSRTGGWTTNEKLFF. CDR3 nucleotide sequence: TGTGCCAGCAGCCGCACAGGGGGCTGGACGACTAATGAAAAACTGTTTTTT.

This CDR3 is CASSVATWGQKQFF. CDR3 DNA sequence: TGTGCCAGCAGCGTAGCTACGTGGGGCCAGAAGCAGTTCTTC. The genes are TRBV9 and TRBJ2-1; D possibly corresponds to TRBD1 (5 bases). Trimming cost V 0 bases and J 11 bases, with 15 bases left between them. The germline V gene has CDR1 SGDLS and CDR2 YYNGEE. The CDR3 spans 14 residues.

The genes are TRBV9 and TRBJ2-1, with a possible D match to TRBD2 (6 bases). From germline, CDR1 is SGDLS and CDR2 YYNGEE. V dropped 0 bases and J dropped 1 base, with 11 bases sitting between them. The CDR3 spans 16 residues. CDR3 sequence: CASSVAGRGSYNEQFF. CDR3 nucleotides: TGTGCCAGCAGCGTAGCTGGGCGGGGTTCCTACAATGAGCAGTTCTTC. The entire variable domain, with the rest obtained from reference TRBV9 and TRBJ2-1, is as follows: DSGVTQTPKHLITATGQRVTLRCSPRSGDLSVYWYQQSLDQGLQFLIQYYNGEERAKGNILERFSAQQFPDLHSELNLSSLELGDSALYFCASSVAGRGSYNEQFFGPGTRLTVL.

The gene calls are TRBV19 and TRBJ1-5; 7 bases fit TRBD1. Trimming cost V 5 bases and J 6 bases; bases outside gene matches: 4. The V gene's germline CDR1 is LNHDA and CDR2 SQIVND (reference sequence). The CDR3 contains 13 residues. The CDR3 bases are TGTGCCAGTAGTCCCAGGGGGAGTCAGCCCCAGCATTTT. It yields the protein CASSPRGSQPQHF.

V and J are TRBV6-1 and TRBJ2-7, with 7 bases identical to TRBD1. CDR1 and CDR2 (germline): MNHNS, SASEGT. The V and J ends lost 2 bases and 2 bases, in that order; junction bases with no gene match: 3. The CDR3 has 14 residues. As DNA, the CDR3 is TGTGCCAGCAGTGAACCGGGGACAGCCTACGAGCAGTACTTC. It specifies CASSEPGTAYEQYF.

This chain joins TRBV5-1 and TRBJ2-1, with 9 bases aligning to TRBD2. The trim removed 0 bases at V and 0 bases at J, leaving 4 bases unmatched. The CDR3 is 17 amino acids. Germline CDR1 and CDR2: SGHRS and YFSETQ. CDR3 in DNA: TGCGCCAGCAGCTTGGAGGGTAGCGGGAGCTCCTACAATGAGCAGTTCTTC. Translation gives CASSLEGSGSSYNEQFF.

The CDR3 DNA follows: TGTGCCAGCAGCGGCCTGGACAGTAGCTCTGGAAACACCATATATTTT. Amino acids: CASSGLDSSSGNTIYF. The chain recombines TRBV5-8 with TRBJ1-3; perhaps TRBD1 as D (6 bases). Between the trimmed V and J ends, which lost 4 bases and 0 bases, there was a span of 14 bases. Germline V gene sequence: CDR1 SGHTS, CDR2 YDEGEE. This CDR3 spans 16 amino acids.

This clone was detected a few times. The chain recombines TRBV9 with TRBJ2-3; 7 nucleotides agree with TRBD2. This CDR3 has 13 residues. Germline V gene lookup returns CDR1 SGDLS and CDR2 YYNGEE. J was trimmed by 13 bases and V by 0 bases; bases with no gene match: 8. CDR3 residues: CASSVAHAGAEYF. Here the CDR3 DNA reads TGTGCCAGCAGCGTAGCCCATGCGGGAGCCGAGTATTTT. Full variable domain (missing parts from reference TRBV9 and TRBJ2-3): DSGVTQTPKHLITATGQRVTLRCSPRSGDLSVYWYQQSLDQGLQFLIQYYNGEERAKGNILERFSAQQFPDLHSELNLSSLELGDSALYFCASSVAHAGAEYFGPGTRLTVL.

The chain couples TRBV10-2 to TRBJ1-1; D unresolved. The CDR3 is 14 amino acids. V gave up 7 bases and J gave up 1 base, with 13 bases separating them. Germline V gene data show CDR1 as WSHSY and CDR2 as SAAADI. The CDR3 DNA reads TGCGCCAGCACTTCGGGTGAGTGGAACACTGAAGCTTTCTTT. Residues: CASTSGEWNTEAFF.

The V and J genes are TRBV2 and TRBJ1-5; no clear D gene. CDR1 is SNHLY and CDR2 is FYNNEI in the germline V gene. Between the trimmed V and J ends, which lost 4 bases and 0 bases, there was a span of 13 bases. The CDR3 runs 16 residues. CDR3 nucleotides: TGTGCCAGCAGTGTTTCGGGGTGGGATAGCAATCAGCCCCAGCATTTT. Translated, it gives CASSVSGWDSNQPQHF.

V is TRBV19 and J is TRBJ2-7, with TRBD2 matching 9 bases. Germline-derived CDR1 and CDR2 are LNHDA and SQIVND (reference sequence). After removal of 6 bases from V and 3 bases from J, the junction contained 6 bases not matched to a gene. The CDR3 contains 14 residues. This CDR3 is CASSFGLAFYEQYF. The CDR3 DNA reads as TGTGCCAGTAGCTTTGGACTAGCGTTCTACGAGCAGTACTTC.

Turning to this clone: The sample has other DNA sequences that encode this CDR3 too. V is TRBV11-1 and J is TRBJ2-1, with D possibly matching TRBD1 (5 bases). The CDR3 sequence is 15 residues long. Trimming took 1 base from V and 2 from J, leaving 9 bases between them. Germline lookup yields CDR1 SGHAT and CDR2 FQDESV (reference sequence). The CDR3 reads CASSLGQGTYNEQFF. The DNA of the CDR3 is TGTGCCAGCAGCTTAGGGCAGGGAACCTACAATGAGCAGTTCTTC.

This clone has only one observation. The V and J genes are TRBV2 and TRBJ2-7; TRBD2 matches at 9 bases. Germline V gene lookup returns CDR1 SNHLY and CDR2 FYNNEI. The CDR3 extends over 17 amino acids. V was pared by 0 bases and J by 1 base, with 7 bases of the junction left unmatched. This CDR3 is CASSEAHLSGSSYEQYF. As DNA, the CDR3 is TGTGCCAGCAGTGAAGCACACCTTAGCGGGAGTTCCTACGAGCAGTACTTC.

CDR3 nucleotides: TGTGCCAGCAGCCAAGATGAGGGCCCCGGGGAGCTGTTTTTT. This sequence encodes CASSQDEGPGELFF. The rearrangement links TRBV4-2 to TRBJ2-2; a possible D gene is TRBD2 (5 bases). In germline, CDR1 is LGHNA, CDR2 YNFKEQ. V was trimmed by 0 bases and J by 6 bases, leaving 8 bases between them. This CDR3 spans 14 amino acids.

The chain links TRBV7-2 to TRBJ2-7; D is perhaps TRBD1 (5 bases). Germline CDR1 SGHTA, CDR2 FQGNSA. The CDR3 runs to 14 residues. V lost 5 bases and J 1 base, leaving 12 bases between the germline ends. CDR3 amino acids: CASSPFRDSYEQYF. CDR3 DNA sequence: TGTGCCAGCAGCCCCTTCAGGGATTCCTACGAGCAGTACTTC.

The chain has TRBV7-3 and TRBJ1-1; D is uncertain. Germline loops: CDR1 SGHTA, CDR2 FQGTGA. V gave up 0 bases and J gave up 5 bases, with 10 bases separating them. The CDR3 covers 14 residues. Written as DNA, the CDR3 is TGTGCCAGCAGCTTAACAGGCGGAGGGACTGAAGCTTTCTTT. It translates to CASSLTGGGTEAFF.